These 20 T cell receptor beta chains share one sample of origin, sequenced in a study of blood T cell repertoires in COVID-19 (TCRdb year 2020). The method behind the library was the immunoSEQ multiplex PCR assay. TCRdb provides this immuneACCESS table in a form limited to in-frame rearrangements. Some clones are lacking; in checked studies, under half of them reflect an unresolved V gene, and why the rest are absent is not known. For this sample there are more than 250,000 clones; roughly 86% appear just once. Approximately 2.6% of the sample is held by the ten biggest clonotypes. Sequencing was done on a sample of PBMCs or T cells enriched from blood (not recorded which). All receptors derive from a woman in her late teens or twenties who had recovered from COVID-19.

The chain carries TRBV14 and TRBJ2-5, with TRBD1 matching 9 bases. This CDR3 region has 16 residues. V was pared by 1 base and J by 5 bases, with 8 bases of the junction left unmatched. Germline values: CDR1 SGHDN, CDR2 FVKESK. DNA of the CDR3: TGTGCCAGCAGCCAAGTGTTACCGGGACAGGGCGAGACCCAGTACTTC. This sequence encodes CASSQVLPGQGETQYF.

The chain is built from TRBV11-3 and TRBJ2-1; 11 bases are a match to TRBD2. The germline V gene has CDR1 SGHNT and CDR2 YENEEA. The CDR3 runs to 15 residues. V was clipped by 1 base and J by 11 bases; unmatched bases: 7. The CDR3 sequence is CASSLVSLAGGQQFF. CDR3 nucleotide sequence: TGTGCCAGCAGCTTAGTATCGCTAGCGGGGGGACAGCAGTTCTTC.

The chain links TRBV27 to TRBJ2-3; 7 bases are a match to TRBD1. CDR1 is MNHEY, CDR2 SMNVEV, per germline (reference sequence). J gave up 1 base and V 2 bases, and 6 bases lay outside the gene matches. The CDR3 covers 16 residues. The DNA for the CDR3 is TGTGCCAGCAGTTTAATAGGGCAGGGGGGCACAGATACGCAGTATTTT. It encodes CASSLIGQGGTDTQYF.

The CDR3 protein is CASSLVPGGVSDTQYF. The CDR3 region has the DNA TGTGCCAGCAGCTTGGTCCCAGGGGGCGTATCCGATACGCAGTATTTT. The chain uses TRBV5-5 and TRBJ2-3; 8 nucleotides match TRBD1. Germline V gives CDR1 SGHKS, CDR2 YYEKEE (reference sequence). The CDR3 contains 16 residues. V shed 0 bases and J 6 bases; nucleotides not matched to a gene: 9.

This sequence joins TRBV4-2 and TRBJ2-7; the match to TRBD2 covers 11 bases. The germline gives CDR1 LGHNA, CDR2 YNFKEQ. This CDR3 has 16 residues. Unmatched junction bases numbered 6, after V lost 1 base and J lost 4 bases. The CDR3 region is CASSQGVAGGLYEQYF. The CDR3, as DNA: TGTGCCAGCAGCCAAGGGGTAGCGGGAGGGCTATACGAGCAGTACTTC.

The chain is built from TRBV28 and TRBJ1-5, with 9 positions matching TRBD1. The length of the CDR3 is 15 residues. The J segment lost 0 bases and the V segment lost 6 bases, leaving 3 bases of the junction unmatched. Per the germline V gene, CDR1 is MDHEN and CDR2 is SYDVKM. CDR3 residues: CASRGGQGSNQPQHF. The CDR3 bases are TGTGCCAGCAGGGGGGGACAGGGTAGCAATCAGCCCCAGCATTTT.

The genes are TRBV5-4 and TRBJ2-3; 11 bases agree with TRBD2. Germline CDR1 SGHNT, CDR2 YYREEE (reference sequence). J lost 8 bases, V lost 6 bases, and 14 bases had no gene match. This CDR3 is built from 16 residues. CDR3 bases: TGTGCCAGCACCTCGGGACTAGCGGAACCCACGGGTACGCAGTATTTT. It is translated as CASTSGLAEPTGTQYF.

The chain employs TRBV5-1 and TRBJ2-3, with 13 bases matching TRBD2. The CDR3 is made up of 16 amino acids. Germline V gene sequence: CDR1 SGHRS, CDR2 YFSETQ. V gave up 5 bases and J gave up 2 bases; unmatched junction bases: 5. The CDR3 DNA is TGCGCCAGCAGATCAACTAGCGGGGGGGCCACAGATACGCAGTATTTT. Translation: CASRSTSGGATDTQYF.

The V gene is TRBV4-1, the J gene TRBJ1-6, with D perhaps matching TRBD1 (6 bases). The V gene's germline CDR1 is MGHRA and CDR2 YSYEKL. Deletions cut 0 bases from V and 7 bases from J, with 13 bases between. CDR3 length equals 16 residues. CDR3 bases: TGCGCCAGCAGCCAAGAGGGCAGGGGAAAGAATTCACCCCTCCACTTT. Protein sequence: CASSQEGRGKNSPLHF.

The chain is built from TRBV2 and TRBJ2-7; 7 bases are a match to TRBD1. The CDR3 contains 13 residues. Per the germline V gene, CDR1 is SNHLY and CDR2 is FYNNEI. Trimming removed 5 bases from V and 1 base from J; junction bases left unmatched: 2. CDR3 residues: CASSPGQSYEQYF. The CDR3 DNA is TGTGCCAGCAGTCCGGGACAGTCCTACGAGCAGTACTTC.

This chain joins TRBV18 and TRBJ2-7; 14 nucleotides align to TRBD2. This CDR3 is 17 amino acids long. V shed 6 bases, J shed 3 bases, and the junction held 10 bases outside the gene matches. From germline, CDR1 is KGHSH and CDR2 LQKENI. The CDR3 DNA reads TGTGCCAGCTCCCCGGGACTAGCGGGAGATCGCTTCTACGAGCAGTACTTC. As protein: CASSPGLAGDRFYEQYF.

This clone was seen a single time. The rearrangement uses TRBV6-1 and TRBJ1-2; possible D gene TRBD1, 5 bases. Germline CDR1 and CDR2: MNHNS and SASEGT. The CDR3 sequence is 16 residues long. Between the trimmed V and J ends, which lost 4 bases and 9 bases, there was a span of 24 bases. CDR3 bases: TGTGCCAGCAGTGCTCAGGGTTTCGGCCCCCCATTGAGCTACACCTTC. Translating it yields CASSAQGFGPPLSYTF.

The rearrangement uses TRBV5-5 and TRBJ2-3, with TRBD1 matching 9 bases. V lost 1 base to trimming and J lost 6 bases; unmatched junction nucleotides: 3. The germline CDR1 and CDR2 sequences are SGHKS and YYEKEE (reference sequence). The CDR3 is 14 amino acids. CDR3 in amino acids: CASSLLQGADTQYF. DNA for the CDR3: TGTGCCAGCAGCTTGTTACAGGGGGCTGATACGCAGTATTTT.

The chain links TRBV10-3 to TRBJ1-2, with D possibly matching TRBD1 (6 bases). The CDR3 sequence is 14 residues long. Germline V gene lookup returns CDR1 ENHRY and CDR2 SYGVKD. V gave up 10 bases and J gave up 3 bases, with 18 bases separating them. The CDR3 protein is CATEVGGRYYGYTF. CDR3 nucleotides: TGTGCCACCGAGGTCGGGGGGCGCTACTATGGCTACACCTTC.

The chain combines TRBV29-1 with TRBJ2-1, with 7 nucleotides matching TRBD2. V dropped 8 bases and J dropped 4; count of bases not matched to a gene: 8. CDR1 and CDR2 (germline): SQVTM, ANQGSEA. The CDR3 extends over 13 amino acids. CDR3 sequence (DNA): TGCAGCTTATACGGGGGGACTTACAATGAGCAGTTCTTC. It encodes CSLYGGTYNEQFF.

The chain employs TRBV6-6 and TRBJ2-7, with 8 nucleotides matching TRBD2. This CDR3 is built from 14 residues. Germline trimming cut 6 bases from V and 2 bases from J; bases unmatched to any gene: 6. Germline CDR1 is MNHNY and CDR2 is SVGAGI (reference sequence). The chain's CDR3 is CASRNEGLAYEQYF. CDR3 in DNA: TGTGCCAGCAGAAACGAGGGACTAGCCTACGAGCAGTACTTC.

The chain is built from TRBV5-6 and TRBJ1-1, with 7 bases fitting TRBD1. This CDR3 contains 15 residues. Germline CDR1 is SGHDT and CDR2 is YYEEEE. V dropped 4 bases and J dropped 2; count of bases not matched to a gene: 8. The CDR3 sequence: CASSSFGTVNTEAFF. The CDR3, as DNA: TGTGCCAGCAGCAGCTTCGGGACAGTTAACACTGAAGCTTTCTTT.

The chain joins TRBV4-3 to TRBJ1-1; possible D gene TRBD1, 5 bases. The ends were cut back, 3 bases at V and 4 bases at J, with 18 bases in the middle. Germline V gene sequence: CDR1 LGHNA, CDR2 YSLEER. CDR3 size: 16 residues. The CDR3 bases are TGCGCCAGCAGCCACCAACAGGCAGGAGGGAGCACTGAAGCTTTCTTT. Encoded protein: CASSHQQAGGSTEAFF.

DNA for the CDR3: TGTGCCAGCAGTCCACTGGACAGGGGGCACACTGAAGCTTTCTTT. Translation: CASSPLDRGHTEAFF. The chain has TRBV27 and TRBJ1-1; 11 nucleotides agree with TRBD1. The CDR3 runs 15 residues. CDR1 MNHEY and CDR2 SMNVEV come from the germline V gene (reference sequence). The trim removed 5 bases at V and 3 bases at J, leaving 5 bases unmatched.

This chain uses TRBV7-6 with TRBJ1-2; D might be TRBD1 (5 bases). Germline assignment: CDR1 SGHVS and CDR2 FNYEAQ. This CDR3 has 14 residues. V was trimmed by 5 bases and J by 5 bases, leaving 15 bases between them. The DNA of the CDR3 is TGTGCCAGCAGCGCCGGCCCCCAGGGTTATGGCTACACCTTC. It yields the protein CASSAGPQGYGYTF.